This T cell receptor beta chain was identified in a study of monozygotic twins with inflammatory bowel disease (dated by TCRdb to the late 2010s). General notes on the study: A total of some 30 monozygotic twin pairs were included in the full study, comprising nine German pairs (four IBD-concordant, five IBD-discordant) and 19 IBD-discordant Danish pairs. The search for disease-associated traits relied mainly on comparing IBD patients with their genetically identical healthy co-twins within discordant pairs. Each individual had, on average, about 151 000 unique TCRalpha sequences and 181 000 unique TCRbeta sequences available for analysis. The paper's findings and limits, for the study overall: IBD patients had lower TCRbeta repertoire diversity, measured by the inverse Simpson index, than their healthy co-twins. Because patients were on differing immunosuppressive treatments, the repertoires may have picked up extra background noise and inter-individual variability. Different T cell subtypes could not be distinguished in the analysis. Repertoire similarity did not differ between concordant and discordant twins, possibly due to limited statistical power. Compared with healthy twins, IBD patients shared fewer clonotypes with other individuals, and the difference was most pronounced in patients with signs of disease activity. The results gave no support for a single strong signal or clonotype linked to IBD.

About this clonotype: Its binding antigen is unknown.

The library relied on 5' RACE. For each TCR library, approximately 3,700 ng of total RNA was used. For each sample, cDNA synthesis with SMARTScribe reverse transcriptase was split into eight separate reactions. During cDNA synthesis, template switching was used to introduce unique molecular identifiers that contained a 6-nucleotide sample barcode. Two nested PCRs of about 15 and 9 cycles amplified the TCRalpha and TCRbeta cDNA, and bead purification followed each PCR. Before amplification, cDNA was treated with uracil DNA-glycosylase and purified using the QIAquick PCR purification kit. The second PCR added Illumina TruSeq-compatible adapters along with sample-specific barcodes. TapeStation and Qubit were used to check library quality and concentration, and around 4.7 ng of each library was pooled. Sequencing of the pooled libraries was done on an Illumina HiSeq2500 single-index Rapid Run using custom sequencing primers and 2 x 100 bp reads. As for how the authors treated the data: MiGEC version 1.2.6 was used for UMI-based consensus assembly, which corrected PCR and sequencing errors. MiXCR version 2.1.1 was used to carry out V(D)J alignment, clonotype assembly and CDR3 extraction. Gene usage, clonotype sharing and MAIT/NKT TCR abundance were normalised by analysing the top 1000, 10 000 and 20 000 clonotypes per sample. Diversity was computed as the inverse Simpson index with the vegan R package after downsampling to 27 000 UMIs. Statistical testing used paired Mann-Whitney U tests on the discordant twin pairs and applied Benjamini-Hochberg correction for multiple testing. The reads were reprocessed in TCRdb, with one entry per CDR3 protein sequence and no accompanying DNA. The V and J calls, along with clone size, are taken from TCRdb and not from the paper's own processing. In this sample's table one finds approximately 400,000 distinct CDR3 sequences. The ten largest make up 2.4% of the sample.

CDR1 MNHNS and CDR2 SASEGT were looked up in the germline V gene. The CDR3 sequence holds 14 residues, the cysteine and phenylalanine included. The entry carries no DNA sequence. From each donor, a roughly 2.5 ml peripheral blood sample was drawn into PAXgene tubes and stored at -80 degrees C. Total RNA was isolated from whole blood with the PAXgene blood miRNA kit on an automated QIAcube, without T cell sorting. Peripheral blood from monozygotic twin pairs concordant or discordant for inflammatory bowel disease was subjected to deep TCRalpha and TCRbeta repertoire profiling with unique molecular barcoding. Smoking habits were recorded for all twin pairs, and individuals were classified as current, former or never smokers.

The chain uses TRBV6-1 and TRBJ2-2. The clonotype comes from a human donor with ulcerative colitis or Crohn's disease, or a healthy co-twin of an affected twin (not recorded which). What was sequenced was blood. The CDR3 loop reads CASRIGPVAGELFF.